This is a list of T cell receptor beta chains from one sample in a study of OX40 agonist ivuxolimab in advanced cancers. Produced via immunoSEQ multiplex PCR; TCRdb's table is partial and in-frame only. The sample lists around 58,000 clones; 84% were seen once. The sample in question was CD4+ or CD8+ T cells sorted from blood, obtained in a trial of the OX40 agonist ivuxolimab. The source is an adult with an advanced solid tumor such as melanoma, head and neck, liver or kidney cancer. CDR3s include the opening cysteine and the closing phenylalanine or tryptophan.

V gene,J gene,CDR3 protein
TRBV11-2,TRBJ2-7,CASSFMVGQVYEQYF
TRBV6-5,TRBJ2-3,CASSPTAENTDTQYF
TRBV2,TRBJ1-1,CASNVRSEAFF
TRBV5-1,NA,CATPWGRAYEQYF
TRBV6-1,TRBJ2-1,CASSELHRGGYNEQFF
TRBV5-1,TRBJ1-5,CASSLGGTAGQPQHF
TRBV27,TRBJ1-5,CASSLRGDRLNQPQHF
TRBV6-1,TRBJ2-1,CASHLDRGRNEQFF
TRBV5-4,TRBJ2-7,CASSSTAGNPYEQYF
TRBV4-1,TRBJ1-5,CASSQGFGRGRYQPQHF
TRBV9,TRBJ1-2,CASSGTTAFSYTF
TRBV11-2,TRBJ2-1,CASSLKDYNEQFF
TRBV30,TRBJ1-5,CAWSVRVGQPQHF
TRBV7-6,TRBJ1-5,CASSTGGSGQPQHF
TRBV10-3,TRBJ2-5,CAISVRGPGTQYF
TRBV25-1,TRBJ1-4,CASSDRAANEKLFF
TRBV5-4,TRBJ2-1,CASSTRTGDYNEQFF
TRBV13,TRBJ2-5,CASSLRSLPETQYF
TRBV5-4,TRBJ1-2,CASTTGGNDGYTF
TRBV5-4,TRBJ2-3,CASSQKLGTSGIRTQYF
TRBV29-1,TRBJ1-1,CSVESDGGQRAFF
TRBV5-1,TRBJ1-2,CASSLDWGDGYTF
TRBV12-5,TRBJ1-2,CASGLQANYGYTF
TRBV7-9,TRBJ1-1,CASSFSTGRSTEAFF
TRBV13,TRBJ1-2,CASSSGQGARNGDTF
TRBV27,TRBJ2-2,CASSLIQAGGHTGELFF
TRBV11-3,TRBJ2-1,CASSFGGRALDEQFF
TRBV5-1,TRBJ2-1,CASSLADWGQYWQFF
TRBV2,TRBJ2-3,CASLRTSGEGDTQYF
TRBV5-1,TRBJ2-2,CASSPASGRPPGELFF
TRBV7-8,TRBJ2-7,CASSFAGVLYEQYF
TRBV7-6,TRBJ2-3,CASRLSGGAGGDTQYF
TRBV12-5,TRBJ2-1,CASAPRTVGNEQFF
TRBV30,TRBJ1-4,CAWSQGLATNEKLFF
TRBV19,TRBJ1-1,CATSVYTEAFF
TRBV7-9,TRBJ1-6,CASSHRQGADSPLHF
TRBV6-1,TRBJ1-1,CASSTKGDTEAFF
TRBV2,TRBJ2-2,CASKEGGELFF
TRBV18,TRBJ1-2,CASSETTRSYGYTF
TRBV10-2,TRBJ1-1,CASWEGHMDTEAFF
TRBV19,TRBJ1-2,CASSMESGNYNYGYTF
TRBV5-1,TRBJ1-1,CASSLDRGEDTEAFF
TRBV4-1,TRBJ1-1,CASSGSIQGARNTEAFF
TRBV5-4,TRBJ1-4,CASSPDRNNEKLFF
TRBV10-1,TRBJ1-2,CASSEGQGNGYTF
TRBV11-2,TRBJ1-4,CASQATTNEKLFF
TRBV11-3,TRBJ2-1,CASSSGVPTHNEQFF
TRBV7-2,TRBJ2-3,CASSGGRSHSTDTQYF
TRBV21-1,TRBJ1-2,CASSKVAAEGDGYTF
TRBV6-1,TRBJ2-2,CASSDPNTGELFF
TRBV6-1,TRBJ2-2,CASFGGLINTGELFF
TRBV6-5,TRBJ1-2,CASSYLGMGGYTF
TRBV27,TRBJ2-3,CASSSLAADTQYF
TRBV5-6,TRBJ2-1,CASSLAGGLAGGYNEQFF
TRBV6-1,TRBJ2-5,CASSEGTSGGWETQYF
TRBV4-3,TRBJ2-7,CASRQVPGLAGSYEQYF